This TCR beta chain was sequenced during a study of radiotherapy plus CTLA-4 blockade in lung cancer. Turning to the study itself: There were objective responses in 18% of patients, and roughly 32% had disease control. Regarding the study as a whole: Radiotherapy was combined with ipilimumab, and tumor-derived TCR clones then expanded in blood. The best prediction of response reportedly came from early blood T cell clone dynamics, with interferon-beta.

The length of the CDR3 is 14 residues. In germline, CDR1 is SGHRS, CDR2 YFSETQ. J was trimmed by 6 bases and V by 4 bases; bases with no gene match: 7. Those patients who had chemo-refractory metastatic non-small-cell lung cancer were given focal radiation along with CTLA-4 blockade through ipilimumab. In regard to this clone: No antigen is known for it.

Sequenced by immunoSEQ multiplex PCR; TCRdb stores in-frame clones only, minus some. Among roughly 32,000 clones listed, 80% to 90% were seen once. This clonotype originated in a human donor with non-small cell lung cancer that progressed on radiotherapy plus ipilimumab. Sequencing used peripheral blood, obtained from a patient treated with radiotherapy plus ipilimumab. The chain carries TRBV5-1 and TRBJ2-1, with 7 bases identical to TRBD1. CDR3 bases: TGCGCCAGCAGCCTCGGACAGGTGATCAATGAGCAGTTCTTC. Its translation: CASSLGQVINEQFF.